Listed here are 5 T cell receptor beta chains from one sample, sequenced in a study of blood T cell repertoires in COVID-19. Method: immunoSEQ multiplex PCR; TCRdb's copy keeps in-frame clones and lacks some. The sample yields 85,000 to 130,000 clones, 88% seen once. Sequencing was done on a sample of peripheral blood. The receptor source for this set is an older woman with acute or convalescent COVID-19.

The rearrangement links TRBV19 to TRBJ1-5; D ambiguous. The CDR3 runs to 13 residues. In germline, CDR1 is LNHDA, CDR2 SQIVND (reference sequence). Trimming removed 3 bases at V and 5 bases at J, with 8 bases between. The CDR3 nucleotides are TGTGCCAGTAGTATGGTCCGGGATCAGCCCCAGCATTTT. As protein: CASSMVRDQPQHF.

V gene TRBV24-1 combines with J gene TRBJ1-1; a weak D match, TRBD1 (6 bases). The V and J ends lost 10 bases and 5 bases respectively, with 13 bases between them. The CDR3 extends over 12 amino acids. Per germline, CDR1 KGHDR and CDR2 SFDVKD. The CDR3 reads CATSQGETEAFF. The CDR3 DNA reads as TGTGCCACTTCACAGGGCGAGACTGAAGCTTTCTTT.

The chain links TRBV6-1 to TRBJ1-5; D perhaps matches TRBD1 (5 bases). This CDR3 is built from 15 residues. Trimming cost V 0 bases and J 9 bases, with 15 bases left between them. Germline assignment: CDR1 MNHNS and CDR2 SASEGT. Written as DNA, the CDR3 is TGTGCCAGCAGTGAAGCTCGGGGGGGAATTTGGCCCCAGCATTTT. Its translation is CASSEARGGIWPQHF.

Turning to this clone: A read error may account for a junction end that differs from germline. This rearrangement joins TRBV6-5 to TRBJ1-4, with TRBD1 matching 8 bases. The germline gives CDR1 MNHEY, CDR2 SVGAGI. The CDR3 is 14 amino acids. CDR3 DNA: TGTGCCAGCAGTGACTCCGGGACAGGAACCAGTCTGTTTTTT. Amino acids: CASSDSGTGTSLFF.

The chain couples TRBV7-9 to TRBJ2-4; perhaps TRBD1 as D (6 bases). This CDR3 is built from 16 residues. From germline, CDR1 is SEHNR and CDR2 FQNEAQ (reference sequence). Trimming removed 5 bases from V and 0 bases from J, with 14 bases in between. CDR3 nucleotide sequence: TGTGCCAGCAGCCAACAGGGATCTCTAGCCAAAAACATTCAGTACTTC. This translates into CASSQQGSLAKNIQYF.